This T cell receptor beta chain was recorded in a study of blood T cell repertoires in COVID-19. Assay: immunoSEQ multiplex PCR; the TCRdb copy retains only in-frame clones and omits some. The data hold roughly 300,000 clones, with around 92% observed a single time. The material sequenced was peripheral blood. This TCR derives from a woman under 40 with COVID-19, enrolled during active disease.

CDR3 residues: CASSSIQGLNTEAFF. CDR3 in DNA: TGTGCCAGCAGCTCCATACAGGGTTTGAACACTGAAGCTTTCTTT. The rearrangement links TRBV11-3 to TRBJ1-1, with D possibly being TRBD1 (6 bases). Per the germline V gene, CDR1 is SGHNT and CDR2 is YENEEA. This CDR3 has 15 amino acids. The V and J ends lost 4 bases and 0 bases respectively, with 12 bases between them.